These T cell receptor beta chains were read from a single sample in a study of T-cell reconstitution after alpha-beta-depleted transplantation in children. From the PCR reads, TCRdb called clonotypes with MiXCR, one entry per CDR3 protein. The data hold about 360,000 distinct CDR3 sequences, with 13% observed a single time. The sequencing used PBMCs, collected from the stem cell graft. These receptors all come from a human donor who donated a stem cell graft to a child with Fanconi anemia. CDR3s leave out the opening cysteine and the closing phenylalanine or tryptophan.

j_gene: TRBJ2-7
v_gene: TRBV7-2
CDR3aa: ASSQEPGYGEQY

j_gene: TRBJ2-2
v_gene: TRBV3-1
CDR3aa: ASSPGPSNTGELF

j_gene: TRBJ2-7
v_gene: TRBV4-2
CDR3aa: ASSLEWTGSHEQY

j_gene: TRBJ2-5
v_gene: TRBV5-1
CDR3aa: ASSTRPSGGNQETQY

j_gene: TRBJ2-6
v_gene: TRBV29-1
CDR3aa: SVALSGANVLT

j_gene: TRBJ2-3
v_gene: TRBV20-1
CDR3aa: SARDPYGPSGGYSTDTQY

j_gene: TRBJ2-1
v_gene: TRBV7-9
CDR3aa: ASSLAQLAGVDEQF

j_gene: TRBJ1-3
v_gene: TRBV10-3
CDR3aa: AISESRGGNTIY

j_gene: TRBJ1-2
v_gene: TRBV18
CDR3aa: ASSPETGIGGYT

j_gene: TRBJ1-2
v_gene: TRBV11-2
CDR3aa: ASSPVSPDYGYT

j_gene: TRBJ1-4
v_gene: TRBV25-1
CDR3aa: ASSGGQGRREKLF

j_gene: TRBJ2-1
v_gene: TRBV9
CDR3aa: ASSVTGDLYNEQF

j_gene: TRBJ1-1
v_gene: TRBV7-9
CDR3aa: ASNTGVGLNTEAF

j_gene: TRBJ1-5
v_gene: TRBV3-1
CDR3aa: ASSQTGGGSNQPQH

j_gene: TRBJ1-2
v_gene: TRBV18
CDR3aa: ASSPLQGGNGYT

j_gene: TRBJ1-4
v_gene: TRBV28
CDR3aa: ASSLRAVLNEKLF

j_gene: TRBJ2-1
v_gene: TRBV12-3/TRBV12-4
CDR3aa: ASSFWGTGVRGEQF

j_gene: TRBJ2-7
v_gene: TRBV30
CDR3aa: AWSVPGTLSGVEQY

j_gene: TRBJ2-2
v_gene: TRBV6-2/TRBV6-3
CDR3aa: ASKLRLAGAPNTGELF

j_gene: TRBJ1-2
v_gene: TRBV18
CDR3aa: ASSPRALNYGYT

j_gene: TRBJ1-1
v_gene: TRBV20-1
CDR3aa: SAHGDRVGRNTEAF

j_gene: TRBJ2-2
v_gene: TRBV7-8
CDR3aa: ASSPRTGAVGGELF

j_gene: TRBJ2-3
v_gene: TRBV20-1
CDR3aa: SAAGGRATDTQY

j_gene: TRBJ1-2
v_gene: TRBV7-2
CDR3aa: ASSARPGQGYT

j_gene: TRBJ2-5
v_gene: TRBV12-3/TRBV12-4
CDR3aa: ASSPGAGGEETQY